These T cell receptor beta chains were read from a single sample in a study of cytomegalovirus exposure and HLA in healthy donors. Some clones are missing from TCRdb's copy, which holds only in-frame ones; the method was immunoSEQ multiplex PCR. The profile shows some 150,000 clones, 88% of them singletons. What was sequenced was PBMCs. These receptors all come from a man younger than 35 in good health and CMV-seronegative. CDR3s include the opening cysteine and the closing phenylalanine or tryptophan. D genes are given only for firm matches. Clone size, where shown, is once, few, many, or a class for clones that have expanded.

TGTGCCAGTTGGGGGACAGGAAGCAATCAGCCCCAGCATTTT	CASWGTGSNQPQHF	TRBV6-6	TRBD1	TRBJ1-5	.
TGTGCCAGCAGTTGGAGGCAGGGGGATAACTATGGCTACACCTTC	CASSWRQGDNYGYTF	TRBV6-5	TRBD1	TRBJ1-2	.
TGCGCCAGCAGTTCACCCCTAGGGGTTGATGGCTACACCTTC	CASSSPLGVDGYTF	TRBV5-1	.	TRBJ1-2	.
TGTGCCAGCAGACCGGACAGGGCTGGAAACACCATATATTTT	CASRPDRAGNTIYF	TRBV6-4	TRBD1	TRBJ1-3	.
TGTGCCAGCACCGGGGACATCCCTAGGAACACTGAAGCTTTCTTT	CASTGDIPRNTEAFF	TRBV6-1	.	TRBJ1-1	.
TGTGCCAGCAGTTTGGTAGGACTCAGCTTCTACGAGCAGTACTTC	CASSLVGLSFYEQYF	TRBV27	.	TRBJ2-7	.
TGTGCCAGCAGTGAGACAGGCAATCTGAACACCGGGGAGCTGTTTTTT	CASSETGNLNTGELFF	TRBV6-1	.	TRBJ2-2	.
TGTGCCAGCAGGGGCATTAACACTGAAGCTTTCTTT	CASRGINTEAFF	TRBV6-1	.	TRBJ1-1	.
TGCAGCGTTGCATCAGGTAGCGGGATGAGCACAGATACGCAGTATTTT	CSVASGSGMSTDTQYF	TRBV29-1	TRBD2	TRBJ2-3	.
TGCGCCAGCAGCCAAGATGACTGGCTGAACACCGGGGAGCTGTTTTTT	CASSQDDWLNTGELFF	TRBV4-3	.	TRBJ2-2	once
TGTGCCAGCAGTTTCGGACAGTCCTACGAGCAGTACTTC	CASSFGQSYEQYF	TRBV27	.	TRBJ2-7	.
TGTGCCAGCGCTACCTTGGACAGGGCTAACTATGGCTACACCTTC	CASATLDRANYGYTF	TRBV28	TRBD1	TRBJ1-2	.
TGTGCCAGCAGTCTCGGACAGGGTCTTATGAACACTGAAGCTTTCTTT	CASSLGQGLMNTEAFF	TRBV28	TRBD1	TRBJ1-1	.
TGTGCCAGCAGCTTGTTACAGGGCAGGCTAACTGAAGCTTTCTTT	CASSLLQGRLTEAFF	TRBV7-2	.	TRBJ1-1	.
TGTGCCAGCAGTGCCCCCAGAGGGGGCGCAGAGACCCAGTACTTC	CASSAPRGGAETQYF	TRBV2	TRBD1	TRBJ2-5	.
TGTGCCAGCCGGGGACAGGGGGCTCGGGGCTACACCTTC	CASRGQGARGYTF	TRBV5-8	TRBD1	TRBJ1-2	.
TGTGCCAGCAGCCGTTACCGGACAGCGGAGACCCAGTACTTC	CASSRYRTAETQYF	TRBV7-2	.	TRBJ2-5	.
TGTGCAAGTCGCTTTAGCGAGAATGAGCAGTTCTTC	CASRFSENEQFF	TRBV12-2	.	TRBJ2-1	.
TGTGCCAGCAGTTCCAATATGGCAGGGGACACAGATACGCAGTATTTT	CASSSNMAGDTDTQYF	TRBV28	.	TRBJ2-3	.
TGCGCCAGCAGTGAGGGGGCGACGGGTCAGCCCCAGCATTTT	CASSEGATGQPQHF	TRBV10-2	.	TRBJ1-5	.
TGTGCCAGCAGCTGGGACAACAATGAGCAGTTCTTC	CASSWDNNEQFF	TRBV6-5	.	TRBJ2-1	.
TGTGCCAGCAGCTCAACGGACAGGCTAGGCTACACCTTC	CASSSTDRLGYTF	TRBV5-4	TRBD1	TRBJ1-2	.
TGCGCCAGCAGCACCGGGACAGGGGGCTTAGGCTACACCTTC	CASSTGTGGLGYTF	TRBV5-1	TRBD1	TRBJ1-2	.
TGTGCCAGTAGTGTGACAGGGGGGTACGAGCAGTACTTC	CASSVTGGYEQYF	TRBV19	TRBD1	TRBJ2-7	.
TGCAGCGCCGACTTGACTAACTACAATGAGCAGTTCTTC	CSADLTNYNEQFF	TRBV29-1	.	TRBJ2-1	.
TGTGCCAGCAGCAACAGGGTCGGATACGAGCAGTACTTC	CASSNRVGYEQYF	TRBV11-2	.	TRBJ2-7	.
TGTGCCAGCAAGGACAGGGCAGGAAACACCATATATTTT	CASKDRAGNTIYF	TRBV2	TRBD1	TRBJ1-3	.
TGTGCCAGCACCAAGAAGGGGGCTGAGCAGTTCTTC	CASTKKGAEQFF	TRBV6-1	TRBD1	TRBJ2-1	.
TGTGCCAGCAGTTTACAACCCTATAGCAATCAGCCCCAGCATTTT	CASSLQPYSNQPQHF	TRBV27	.	TRBJ1-5	.
TGTGCCAGCAGCCTAAATCAGCCCCAGCATTTT	CASSLNQPQHF	TRBV2	.	TRBJ1-5	few
TGTGCCAGCAGTGAGTGGGCGGGGGAGACCCAGTACTTC	CASSEWAGETQYF	TRBV25-1	.	TRBJ2-5	.
TGTGCCAGCAGCTTAAATATATTTCAGCCCCAGCATTTT	CASSLNIFQPQHF	TRBV7-9	.	TRBJ1-5	.
TGTGCCAGCAGCCAAAACCAGGCCCTTTTGTTTTTT	CASSQNQALLFF	TRBV14	.	TRBJ1-4	.
TGCAGCGTTGGGACAGGGTTGGGCAATCAGCCCCAGCATTTT	CSVGTGLGNQPQHF	TRBV29-1	TRBD1	TRBJ1-5	.
TGTGCCAGCAGCTTAGCGCGCCTTTATCTCACCTTC	CASSLARLYLTF	TRBV7-9	.	TRBJ1-2	.
TGTGCCAGCAGTCCCCGCGGGGGCTTCACAGATACGCAGTATTTT	CASSPRGGFTDTQYF	TRBV27	.	TRBJ2-3	.